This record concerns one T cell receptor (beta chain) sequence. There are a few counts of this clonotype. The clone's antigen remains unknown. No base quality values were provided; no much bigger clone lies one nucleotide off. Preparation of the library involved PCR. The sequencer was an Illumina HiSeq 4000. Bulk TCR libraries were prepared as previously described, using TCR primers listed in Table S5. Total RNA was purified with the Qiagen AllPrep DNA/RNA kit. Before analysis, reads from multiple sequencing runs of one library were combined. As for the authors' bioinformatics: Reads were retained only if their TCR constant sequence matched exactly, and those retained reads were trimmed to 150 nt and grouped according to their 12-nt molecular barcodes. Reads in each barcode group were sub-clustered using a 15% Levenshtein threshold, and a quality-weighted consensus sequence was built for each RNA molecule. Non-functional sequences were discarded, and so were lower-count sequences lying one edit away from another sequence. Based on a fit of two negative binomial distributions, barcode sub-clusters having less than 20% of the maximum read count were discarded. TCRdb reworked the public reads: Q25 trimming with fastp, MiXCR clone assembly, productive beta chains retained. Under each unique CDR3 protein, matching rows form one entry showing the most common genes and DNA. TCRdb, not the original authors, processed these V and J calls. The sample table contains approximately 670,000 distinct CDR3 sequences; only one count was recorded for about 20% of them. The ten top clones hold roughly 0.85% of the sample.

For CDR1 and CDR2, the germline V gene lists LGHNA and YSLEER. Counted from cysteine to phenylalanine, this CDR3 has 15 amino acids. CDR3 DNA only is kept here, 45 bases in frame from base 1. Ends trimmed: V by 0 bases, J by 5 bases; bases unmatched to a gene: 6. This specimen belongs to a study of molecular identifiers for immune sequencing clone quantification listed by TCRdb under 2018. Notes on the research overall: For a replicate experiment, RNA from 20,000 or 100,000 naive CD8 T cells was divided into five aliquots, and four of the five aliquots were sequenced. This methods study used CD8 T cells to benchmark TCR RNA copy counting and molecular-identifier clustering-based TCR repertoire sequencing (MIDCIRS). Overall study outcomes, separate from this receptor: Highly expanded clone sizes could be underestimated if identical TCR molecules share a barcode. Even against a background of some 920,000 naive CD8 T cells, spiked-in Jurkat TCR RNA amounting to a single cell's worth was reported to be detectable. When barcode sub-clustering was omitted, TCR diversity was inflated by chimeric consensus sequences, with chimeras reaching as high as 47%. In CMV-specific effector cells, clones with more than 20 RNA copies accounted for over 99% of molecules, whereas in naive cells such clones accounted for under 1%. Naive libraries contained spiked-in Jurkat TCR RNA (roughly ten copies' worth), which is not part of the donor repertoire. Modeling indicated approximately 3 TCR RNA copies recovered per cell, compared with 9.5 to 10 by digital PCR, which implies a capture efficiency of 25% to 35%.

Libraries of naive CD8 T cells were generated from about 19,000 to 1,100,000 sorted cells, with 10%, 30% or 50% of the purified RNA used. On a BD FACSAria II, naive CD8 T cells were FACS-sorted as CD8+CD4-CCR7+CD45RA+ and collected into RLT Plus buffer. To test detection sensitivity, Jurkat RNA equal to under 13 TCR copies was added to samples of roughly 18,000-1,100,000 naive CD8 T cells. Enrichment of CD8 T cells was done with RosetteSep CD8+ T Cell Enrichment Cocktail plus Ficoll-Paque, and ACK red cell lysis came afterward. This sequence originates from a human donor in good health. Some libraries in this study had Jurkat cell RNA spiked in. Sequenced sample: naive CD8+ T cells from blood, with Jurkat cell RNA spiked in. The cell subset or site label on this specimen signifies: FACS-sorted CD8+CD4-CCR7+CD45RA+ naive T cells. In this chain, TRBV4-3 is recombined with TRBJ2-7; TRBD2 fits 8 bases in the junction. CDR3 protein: CASSQDHPGGNEQYF. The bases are TGCGCCAGCAGCCAAGATCATCCGGGAGGGAACGAGCAGTACTTC.